This T cell receptor beta chain is drawn from a study of human T cells and chemical hapten exposure. At the level of the study: It was small differences in pooled library volume that mainly caused per-sample TCR yields to vary.

There are many counts of this clonotype. What it binds is not known. Unique molecular identifiers were linked by the library to individual cDNA molecules. TCRdb itself ran the RACE reads through MiXCR, one entry per CDR3 protein. The repertoire holds about 65,000 distinct CDR3 sequences, with around 6.5% as singletons. Study-wide results and limits: DPC sensitization did not alter TCRs above 1 in 1000 frequency.

Regarding time point: healthy volunteer bleed at 6 weeks. Total RNA was isolated from whole blood that had not been fractionated. Sequencing used whole blood. This sequence was found in a female donor in good health. Some clones in this sample may be carry-over from other donors' samples.

CDR3 in amino acids: CAISSLAGGVYTQYF. In DNA, the CDR3 is TGTGCCATCAGTTCACTAGCGGGAGGAGTGTATACGCAGTATTTT. V and J are TRBV10-3 and TRBJ2-3, with TRBD2 matching over 12 bases. The V segment lost 5 bases and the J segment 7 bases; nucleotides outside the gene matches: 7. The CDR3 runs to 15 residues. In germline, CDR1 is ENHRY, CDR2 SYGVKD.